Detailed here is one TCR beta chain. Its antigen is undetermined. The data stem from a study of T cell responses to AZD1222 COVID-19 vaccine. Germline loops: CDR1 SGHTA, CDR2 FQGNSA. The CDR3 has 14 amino acids. Trimming shortened V by 0 bases and J by 5 bases, and 10 bases separated the two germline ends. Study-wide points: Reportedly, close to half of spike-specific TCRs are directed against unmutated variant regions. Baseline seropositives among AZD1222 recipients totaled only six or seven. Most donors were white British and more were female, and clonal diversity was possibly underestimated. Vaccine-associated CD4 TCRs ranged over spike, dominating at 160-218 and 743-854.

TCRdb's table, derived via immunoSEQ multiplex PCR, lists solely in-frame clones and lacks some. This sample has approximately 160,000 clones, with approximately 90% found just once. The V gene is TRBV7-2, the J gene TRBJ2-5; the D is unclear. The receptor's source is an adult in good health. The material sequenced was peripheral blood, taken on day 0 of AZD1222 vaccination. This CDR3 reads CASSLALGGETQYF. The CDR3 region has the DNA TGTGCCAGCAGCTTAGCCTTGGGTGGGGAGACCCAGTACTTC.